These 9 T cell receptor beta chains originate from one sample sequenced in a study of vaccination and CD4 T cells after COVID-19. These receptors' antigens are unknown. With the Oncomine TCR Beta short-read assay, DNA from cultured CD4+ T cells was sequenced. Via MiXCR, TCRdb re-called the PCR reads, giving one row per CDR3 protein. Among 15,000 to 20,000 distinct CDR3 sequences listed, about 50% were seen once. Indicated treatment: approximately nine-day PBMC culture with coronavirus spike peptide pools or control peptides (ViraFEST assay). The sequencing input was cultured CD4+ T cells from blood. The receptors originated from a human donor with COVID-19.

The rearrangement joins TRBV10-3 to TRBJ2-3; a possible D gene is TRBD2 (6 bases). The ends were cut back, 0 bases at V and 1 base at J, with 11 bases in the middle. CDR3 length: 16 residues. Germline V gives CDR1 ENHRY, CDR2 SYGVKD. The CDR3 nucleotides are TGTGCCATCAGTGAGTCAGTCGGGGGAGGCACAGATACGCAGTATTTT. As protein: CAISESVGGGTDTQYF.

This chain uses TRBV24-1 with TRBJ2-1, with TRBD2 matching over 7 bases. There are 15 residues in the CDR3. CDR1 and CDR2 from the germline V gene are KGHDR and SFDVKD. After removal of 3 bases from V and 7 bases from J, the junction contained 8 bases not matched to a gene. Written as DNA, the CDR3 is TGTGCCACCAGTGATCGAGGACTAGGGCTAAATGAGCAGTTCTTC. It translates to CATSDRGLGLNEQFF.

The CDR3 bases are TGTGCCAGCAGTACCATTTACGAGCAGTACTTC. Its protein is CASSTIYEQYF. The rearrangement uses TRBV6-2 or TRBV6-3 and TRBJ2-7; no firm D call. V dropped 5 bases and J dropped 4 bases, with 6 bases sitting between them. This CDR3 has 11 amino acids. CDR1 and CDR2 from the germline V gene are MNHEY and SVGEGT.

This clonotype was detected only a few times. The CDR3 bases are TGCAGTGCTGACAGGGGACCTGAAGCTTTCTTT. Its translation: CSADRGPEAFF. This rearrangement joins TRBV20-1 to TRBJ1-1, with 8 bases lining up with TRBD1. Germline lookup yields CDR1 DFQATT and CDR2 SNEGSKA (reference sequence). The CDR3 totals 11 residues. Germline trimming cut 5 bases from V and 6 bases from J; bases unmatched to any gene: 2.

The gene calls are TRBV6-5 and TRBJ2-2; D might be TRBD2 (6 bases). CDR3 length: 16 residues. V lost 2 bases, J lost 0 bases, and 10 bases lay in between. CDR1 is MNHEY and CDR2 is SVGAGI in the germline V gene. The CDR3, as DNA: TGTGCCAGCAGTTACCCCCGGGGGACGAACACCGGGGAGCTGTTTTTT. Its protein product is CASSYPRGTNTGELFF.

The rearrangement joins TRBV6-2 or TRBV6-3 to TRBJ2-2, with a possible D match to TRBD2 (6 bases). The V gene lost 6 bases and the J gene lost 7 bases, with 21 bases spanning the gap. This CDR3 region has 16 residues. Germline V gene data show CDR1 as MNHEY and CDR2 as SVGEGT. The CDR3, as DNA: TGTGCCAGCAGAACGACGCGGGACCCAACCCGCGGGGAGCTGTTTTTT. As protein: CASRTTRDPTRGELFF.

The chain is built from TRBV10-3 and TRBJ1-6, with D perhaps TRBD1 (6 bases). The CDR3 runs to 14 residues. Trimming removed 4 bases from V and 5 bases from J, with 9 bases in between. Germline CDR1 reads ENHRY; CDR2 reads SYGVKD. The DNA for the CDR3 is TGTGCCATCAGTGTATCAGGGGATAATTCACCCCTCCACTTT. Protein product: CAISVSGDNSPLHF.

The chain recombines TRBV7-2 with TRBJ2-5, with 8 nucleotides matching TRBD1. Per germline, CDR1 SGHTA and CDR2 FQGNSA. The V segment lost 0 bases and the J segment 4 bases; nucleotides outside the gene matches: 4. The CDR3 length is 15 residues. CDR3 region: CASSLAVTGVETQYF. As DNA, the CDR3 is TGTGCCAGCAGCTTAGCTGTGACAGGGGTAGAGACCCAGTACTTC.

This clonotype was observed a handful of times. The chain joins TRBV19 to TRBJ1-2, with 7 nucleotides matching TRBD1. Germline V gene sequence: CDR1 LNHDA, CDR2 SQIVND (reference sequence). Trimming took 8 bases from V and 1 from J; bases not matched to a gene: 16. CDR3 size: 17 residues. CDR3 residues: CASAEGAGIGGNYGYTF. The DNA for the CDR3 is TGTGCCAGTGCGGAGGGGGCTGGGATTGGAGGTAACTATGGCTACACCTTC.